These 5 T cell receptor beta chains originate from one sample sequenced in a study of PD-1 blockade in classical Hodgkin lymphoma. Relapse was seen in all patients after autologous stem cell transplantation, and brentuximab vedotin exposure was variable. Repertoires were generated with immunoSEQ multiplex PCR, while TCRdb's copy carries only in-frame clones and drops some. The table shows about 11,000 clones, with nearly 80% occurring only once. The source material was peripheral blood mononuclear cells (PBMCs), sampled before the second cycle of nivolumab. These receptors all come from a human donor with classical Hodgkin lymphoma.

The chain uses TRBV27 and TRBJ2-7, with TRBD1 identical over 8 bases. V shed 5 bases, J shed 2 bases, and the junction held 2 bases outside the gene matches. The CDR3 consists of 13 residues. Germline V gene sequence: CDR1 MNHEY, CDR2 SMNVEV (reference sequence). CDR3 in DNA: TGTGCCAGCAGTCCGACAGGGGCCTACGAGCAGTACTTC. Translating gives CASSPTGAYEQYF.

V gene TRBV27 combines with J gene TRBJ2-1; unclear D gene. CDR3 length equals 16 residues. CDR1 MNHEY and CDR2 SMNVEV come from the germline V gene (reference sequence). The ends were cut back, 2 bases at V and 2 bases at J, with 13 bases in the middle. CDR3 loop: CASSLGPYGTYNEQFF. CDR3 in DNA: TGTGCCAGCAGTTTAGGCCCCTATGGGACCTACAATGAGCAGTTCTTC.

This chain connects TRBV11-1 to TRBJ2-3, with D hard to call. The CDR3 loop spans 15 amino acids. CDR1 and CDR2 from the germline V gene are SGHAT and FQDESV (reference sequence). The germline V and J ends were trimmed by 2 bases and 0 bases, with 9 bases remaining between them. Here the CDR3 DNA reads TGTGCCAGCAGCTTAAAGGGATCCAGCACAGATACGCAGTATTTT. Protein sequence: CASSLKGSSTDTQYF.

The table lists this clone with a few counts. The rearrangement links TRBV6-1 to TRBJ1-2, with 7 bases that match TRBD1. The CDR3 length is 14 residues. The germline V gene has CDR1 MNHNS and CDR2 SASEGT. With 6 bases clipped from V and 4 bases from J, the junction kept 8 bases outside the gene matches. CDR3 in amino acids: CASSLQGQSYGYTF. CDR3 in DNA: TGTGCCAGCAGCCTACAGGGGCAGAGCTATGGCTACACCTTC.

The genes are TRBV6-5 and TRBJ1-1; D not resolved. Between the trimmed V and J ends, which lost 0 bases and 3 bases, there was a span of 11 bases. The CDR3 runs 15 residues. Germline V gene data show CDR1 as MNHEY and CDR2 as SVGAGI. CDR3 protein: CASSYSVRMDTEAFF. CDR3 in DNA: TGTGCCAGCAGTTACTCGGTGAGAATGGACACTGAAGCTTTCTTT.